This T cell receptor (beta chain) was sequenced during a study of cytomegalovirus exposure and HLA in healthy donors (dated by TCRdb to about 2017). General notes on the study: An earlier analysis of fewer than 750 of the donors reported around 280 Gb of sequence data and around 110 million unique TCR beta sequences obtained from some 200 million T cells. An early release that covered about 600 HLA-typed donors contained approximately 300 gigabases of sequencing data and tens of millions of unique TCR sequences. Of the 350 to 450 genotyped donors, roughly 85% fell in the genetic ancestry cluster associated with self-reported Caucasian donors. The study was designed to test whether signatures of past pathogen exposure could be identified by cataloging public T cell receptors. The study used immunosequencing to profile the T cell repertoires of 670 or so subjects and linked those repertoires to cytomegalovirus serostatus. Besides the first cohort of approximately 670 subjects, a separate validation cohort made up of roughly 130 different subjects was used. The study combined high-throughput TCR immunosequencing, statistical association of individual TCRs with disease status, and machine learning to predict cytomegalovirus infection status. A later analysis re-analyzed previously published TCR beta repertoires from 650 to 800 donors and added high-resolution HLA genotyping to study TCR occurrence patterns. In the later analysis, no new phenotypic data were used to find candidate immune exposures; instead, reliance was placed on TCR beta sequences and their occurrence across donors. In an earlier analysis of 500 to 650 of the donors, high-throughput TCR beta sequencing was used to judge whether each TCR beta V gene segment behaved as functional or pseudogenic. Donor age, sex, ethnicity and CMV serostatus were collected together with the repertoire data. A later genetic analysis took genome-wide SNP genotypes for about 60% of the roughly 670 donors and used that subset as a discovery cohort. Every discovery cohort repertoire had been produced on one sequencing platform. HLA typing covered class I and class II loci at four-digit resolution. Typing coverage differed by locus: A, B, C, DRB1 and DQB1 were typed in roughly 620-630 donors, DQA1 in approximately 520, DPA1 in approximately 600, and DPB1 in around 490. Four to six DR-DQ haplotypes were handled as single units for association and clustering, since linkage in the cohort was strong. Across around 400 genotyped donors of the cohort, an average of approximately 200,000 unique TCR beta nucleotide sequences per donor were sequenced, and roughly a sixth of those sequences were non-productive. General study outcomes and caveats: Presence/absence analyses assumed roughly uniform sequencing depth across donors, an assumption that may not hold. Three of the identified cytomegalovirus-associated TCR beta chains were confirmed in vitro to be specific for cytomegalovirus antigens. Roughly 17 rarely observed V segments, including chromosome 9 orphons, were excluded from the earlier analysis of about 610 of the donors because counts were too low. A further reported finding was that TCR beta sequences accurately predicted the HLA-A and HLA-B alleles for most subjects in the first cohort. The classifier was reported to diagnose cytomegalovirus status with high specificity and sensitivity in both the original cohort and the validation cohort. Because HLA typing was unavailable for some donors at each locus, only the typed subset was used in association tests. Compared with the roughly 670-donor mean, donors in an Asian-associated ancestry cluster had fewer N-insertions in productive TCRs, according to a later genetic analysis. Immune exposure information for the cohort was limited to CMV serostatus. V-gene and J-gene trimming of TCR beta chains was associated with a missense DCLRE1C variant in a later genetic analysis, and the association was replicated in an independent cohort. Some IMGT-functional V segments, including TRBV6-2 and TRBV6-3, could not be distinguished by the 87-base-pair reads and were therefore excluded. Linkage disequilibrium might explain the correlated functional status among segregating V segments, but an unknown experimental factor could not be excluded. It was suggested by the authors that the approach could potentially be generalized to other disease states and immunological phenotypes. In an earlier analysis of several hundred of the donors, most TCR beta V segments were observed in productive rearrangements about 87% or about 30% of the time, broadly matching IMGT annotations. Most TCR sequences were seen in very few donors, while some public TCRs were found in many individuals. A later analysis found that TCR association rates varied across HLA loci, with DRB1 alleles showing the most associated TCRs and HLA-C alleles the fewest. In a later analysis, most CMV-associated TCR beta chains were found to appear HLA-restricted, with HLA associations seemingly driven largely by CMV exposure. The study gave a list of 150 to 200 TCR beta chains associated with cytomegalovirus. Strong co-occurrence of HLA alleles, especially DR and DQ, made assigning TCR associations to individual alleles difficult. A later analysis associated 17,000 or so TCR beta sequences with specific HLA alleles at a false discovery rate of 0.05. A cluster of highly shared sequence variants was judged likely to represent a technical artifact of the sequencing pipeline. According to a later analysis, parvovirus B19, influenza, CMV and Epstein-Barr virus appeared linked to several top co-occurrence clusters. In a later analysis, HLA-associated TCR beta chains showed more clonal expansion and lower generation probabilities than non-associated chains that were equally common. In this cohort, only TCR beta chains were sequenced, and detectable features were limited by the absence of alpha or paired-chain data.

In total, approximately 700 healthy bone marrow donors made up the cohort. At the time of sampling, all cohort members were nominally healthy, though unrecorded immune exposures were likely present. The donor tested CMV seronegative and was one of the 352 seronegative cohort members. A peripheral blood sample was collected from each donor, and TCR beta sequencing was performed on peripheral blood mononuclear cells. Genomic DNA extraction from the blood cell samples was performed with the Qiagen DNeasy Blood Extraction Kit. Library generation was performed with the immunoSEQ multiplex PCR assay. The multiplex PCR relied on a mix of 60 forward primers for TCR Vbeta segments and 13 reverse primers for TCR Jbeta segments. The CDR3 region of rearranged TCR beta genes was amplified from genomic DNA with a multiplex PCR assay. The amplified TCR beta libraries were sequenced on the Illumina HiSeq System as 87-base-pair reads. The source study handled its data this way. Across the roughly 640 repertoires, a later analysis counted 78 million or so unique TCR beta chains, around 11 million of which were shared by at least two donors. A nearest-neighbor algorithm error-corrected the raw reads and collapsed the reads into unique sequences, merging closely related sequences to remove PCR and sequencing errors. V, D and J gene segments were assigned by aligning CDR3 sequences to IMGT reference sequences. For a sequence to be retained, at least a six-nucleotide match to both a V gene segment and a J gene segment was required. Rearrangements were called productive when the CDR3 lacked stop codons and stayed in frame with V and J; all others were non-productive. Following IMGT convention, CDR3 was defined as the stretch from the second conserved V-encoded cysteine up to the conserved J-encoded phenylalanine. In an earlier analysis of more than 550 of the donors, sequences lacking an unambiguous match to a single V gene segment were excluded. An earlier analysis of 587 of the donors called V segments functional above 56.7% productive rearrangements and segregating when the between-donor standard deviation exceeded 5%. A statistical classification framework was developed to diagnose cytomegalovirus status using the catalog of TCR beta chain sequences. A later analysis assigned V and J genes by comparing TCR nucleotide sequences with IMGT/GENE-DB human TR gene sequences. Using the TCRdist pipeline, a later analysis assigned CDR3 sequences along with most-parsimonious VDJ recombination scenarios. A later analysis defined each TCR beta chain by its CDR3 amino acid sequence plus V-gene family, and excluded reads lacking a unique V-gene family. In a later analysis, a few hundred highly shared, low-generation-probability nucleotide sequences were removed to address suspected cross-contamination and a sequencing artifact. In a later analysis, a clonal expansion index for each public chain was calculated from normalized within-repertoire ranks of inferred template counts. A later analysis computed generation probabilities with a VDJ recombination model fitted to out-of-frame rearrangements, and checked the results against IGoR. In a later analysis, hypergeometric tests were used to score TCR-TCR, TCR-HLA and TCR-CMV co-occurrence, with a repertoire-size bias correction applied to TCR pairs. In a later analysis, false discovery rates were estimated by permuting HLA or CMV assignments 20 times. In a later analysis, co-occurring TCRs were grouped with DBSCAN, and TCRdist sequence similarity was added when clustering was performed within HLA-allele-positive subsets. Repertoires with fewer than 30,000 or more than 120,000 public chains were left out of co-occurrence clustering, as were five repertoires with anomalous nucleotide sharing. What TCRdb holds here is the immuneACCESS table cut down to in-frame rearrangements. Part of the clones is not present; checked against another copy, under half of the missing clones reflect an unresolved V gene, and the others are unexplained. V, J and clone size are those of that table, while D and trimming were read from the DNA. The table for this sample lists 100,000 to 150,000 clones; 75% to 85% of them were counted only once. Around 3.3% of the sample comes from the top ten.

A remark on this clone: It lacks a known antigen. Per-base qualities were not stored, and no clone one base away is much larger.

Spanning cysteine to phenylalanine, the CDR3 consists of 15 amino acids. CDR3 DNA only is kept here, 45 bases in frame from base 1. V and J are truncated by 1 base and 3 bases respectively, leaving an intervening sequence of 10 bases. CDR1 and CDR2 are drawn from the germline V gene: MGHRA, YSYEKL. Sequenced input: PBMCs. The source of this sequence is a male donor in good health and CMV-seronegative. Rearrangement joined TRBV4-1 to TRBJ1-5; possibly the D gene is TRBD1, per 5 matching bases. The CDR3 has the sequence CASSQVRGYNQPQHF. The nucleotide sequence is TGCGCCAGCAGCCAAGTCCGGGGGTACAATCAGCCCCAGCATTTT.